The TCR beta chain described here comes from a study of beta chain features in type 1 diabetes. General observations from the study: In every one of the four CD4+ subsets, TCRB CDR3s were moderately but significantly shorter in Type 1 diabetes patients. When cDNA is sequenced, cells with high TCR expression could be over-represented. When VDJ junctions were examined, type 1 diabetes patients showed fewer insertions and more deletions. Unsettled here was the matter of whether HLA type influences TCRB rearrangement.

In all sorted populations, purity surpassed 95%. Isolated RNA was reverse transcribed in full, so expressed TCRB transcripts were sequenced. Produced via immunoSEQ multiplex PCR; TCRdb's table is partial and in-frame only. Found here are about 640,000 clones, around 11% of them singletons; the top ten hold around 0.12%. In its sample, this clone was seen a few times. Antigen unknown. Germline assignment: CDR1 SGHRS and CDR2 YFSETQ. The CDR3 consists of 15 residues. With 2 bases removed from V and 0 bases from J, the gap between germline ends came to 11 bases. The sequenced material came from naive CD4+ T cells from blood. The V gene is TRBV5-1, the J gene TRBJ1-1; D ambiguous. The clonotype originates from a man aged 25 to 45 with type 1 diabetes. DNA for the CDR3: TGCGCCAGCAGCTTTTCGTCCGGCTTGAACACTGAAGCTTTCTTT. Translating it yields CASSFSSGLNTEAFF.